A selection of T cell receptor delta chains follows, all from one sample in a study of delta chains in infants with herpesvirus infections. TCRdb ran CATT on the RT-PCR reads. The sample holds 2,500 to 4,000 delta-chain clones, approximately 29% seen once. The source was peripheral blood, collected at time point 3 of longitudinal follow-up. All receptors come from a human donor who was a Ugandan infant, either HIV-exposed or HIV-unexposed (not recorded which). The CDR3 runs from the conserved cysteine through the conserved F or W. The order of the fields is J gene, clone size, V gene, D gene, CDR3 DNA, CDR3 protein. D genes are given only for firm matches. Clone size, where shown, is once, few, many, or a class for clones that have expanded.

TRDJ3 | NA | TRDV2 | TRDD3 | TGTGCCTGTGACACCGGCTGGGGGAACTCCTGGGACACCCGACAGATGTTTTTC | CACDTGWGNSWDTRQMFF
TRDJ1 | medium-sized | TRDV1 | NA | TGTGCTCTTGGGGGGCCACTTCGTTTTACTGGACCGTACACCGATAAACTCATCTTT | CALGGPLRFTGPYTDKLIF
TRDJ1 | few | TRDV1 | NA | TGTGCTCTCGCGTGGGTCTTACCCGATAAACTCATCTTT | CALAWVLPDKLIF
TRDJ1 | NA | TRDV1 | NA | TGTGCTCTTGGGGAACTACCCGTCGAAAAATTTCCTACAAGAAGAGATACGGGTAAACTCATCTTT | CALGELPVEKFPTRRDTGKLIF
TRDJ1 | medium-sized | TRDV1 | TRDD3 | TGTGCTCTTGGGGGACCCTGTTACGAAGGGAGCTGGGGGATACGCCCGTACACCGATAAACTCATCTTT | CALGGPCYEGSWGIRPYTDKLIF
TRDJ2 | few | TRDV2 | TRDD3 | TGTGCCTGTGACACCTGGGGGACTTTGACAGCACAACTCTTCTTT | CACDTWGTLTAQLFF
TRDJ1 | large | TRAV38-2/DV8 | TRDD3 | TGTGCTTATAGGAGCGCGGTACTTGCTTCCTCACTCTACTGGGGGATACGAAAGAGATACACCGATAAACTCATCTTT | CAYRSAVLASSLYWGIRKRYTDKLIF
TRDJ1 | NA | TRDV1 | TRDD2 | TGTGCTCTTGGGCGTTCCTACGAGGGGTGGGGAATACGCCACCACACCGATAAACTCATCTTT | CALGRSYEGWGIRHHTDKLIF
TRDJ1 | few | TRDV1 | TRDD3 | TGTGCTCTTGGGGAACTAGAACTGGGGGACACGTCCACCGATAAACTCATCTTT | CALGELELGDTSTDKLIF
TRDJ1 | NA | TRDV1 | TRDD3 | TGTGCTCTTGGGGAACCCCTCCTGGGGGATGGCACCGATAAACTCATCTTT | CALGEPLLGDGTDKLIF
TRDJ2 | medium-sized | TRDV2 | TRDD3 | TGTGCCTGTGACACTGGGGGAGCTTTGACAGCACAACTCTTCTTT | CACDTGGALTAQLFF
TRDJ1 | NA | TRDV1 | TRDD3 | TGTGCTCTTGGGGAACAACCTCCCGATCTGGGGGATACGAGTCCCGATAAACTCATCTTT | CALGEQPPDLGDTSPDKLIF
TRDJ3 | NA | TRDV2 | TRDD3 | TGTGCCTGTGATTTCGTACTGGGGGATAAGACCTGGGACACCCGACAGATGTTTTTC | CACDFVLGDKTWDTRQMFF
TRDJ1 | NA | TRDV1 | TRDD3 | TGTGCTCTTGGGGTCCCATTCCTACTACTGGGGGATTACACCGATAAACTCATCTTT | CALGVPFLLLGDYTDKLIF
TRDJ1 | few | TRDV1 | NA | TGTGCTCTTGGGGGTGATTTCCTGTCCGTACTGGCCGACCCGTACACCGATAAACTCATCTTT | CALGGDFLSVLADPYTDKLIF
TRDJ1 | few | TRDV1 | TRDD2 | TGTGCTCTTGGGGAACTAGAAGCCCTGCTTCCTACTAGCGCGGGGAAAATCAATAAACTCATCTTT | CALGELEALLPTSAGKINKLIF
TRDJ1 | NA | TRDV1 | TRDD3 | TGTGCTCTTGGGGAAGGGTCCTACCGTCCTACGATGAATTGGGGGATAAATTCTTCCGATAAACTCATCTTT | CALGEGSYRPTMNWGINSSDKLIF
TRDJ1 | NA | TRDV1 | TRDD3 | TGTGCTCTTGGGACCCCAGGGCCATACTGGGGGTTGTACACCGATAAACTCATCTTT | CALGTPGPYWGLYTDKLIF
TRDJ1 | few | TRDV1 | TRDD3 | TGTGCTCTTGGGGAACAAGTAGCGGCTGGGGGATCCTACACCGATAAACTCATCTTT | CALGEQVAAGGSYTDKLIF
TRDJ1 | NA | TRDV1 | TRDD2 | TGTGCTCTTGGGGAACCCCCTTTCCTACGGGCCTATTACACCGATAAACTCATCTTT | CALGEPPFLRAYYTDKLIF
TRDJ1 | NA | TRDV1 | NA | TGTGCTCTTGGGGAACGTCTGGATATAGGGTACTGGGTGGCCTCCTACACCGATAAACTCATCTTT | CALGERLDIGYWVASYTDKLIF
TRDJ1 | NA | TRDV2 | TRDD3 | TGTGCCTGTGACCCCCTTACTGGGGACACCGATAAACTCATCTTT | CACDPLTGDTDKLIF